These 3 T cell receptor beta chains came from one sample sequenced in a study of OX40 agonist ivuxolimab in advanced cancers. Assay: immunoSEQ multiplex PCR; the TCRdb copy retains only in-frame clones and omits some. The profile shows under 40,000 clones, around nine tenths of them singletons. Sequencing was performed on CD4+ or CD8+ T cells sorted from blood, taken in a trial of the OX40 agonist ivuxolimab. The receptor source for this set is an adult with an advanced solid tumor such as melanoma, head and neck, liver or kidney cancer.

This chain uses TRBV29-1 with TRBJ2-1; the D gene is possibly TRBD2 (6 bases). With 4 bases removed from V and 8 bases from J, the gap between germline ends came to 12 bases. The CDR3 consists of 12 residues. Looked up from germline, CDR1 is SQVTM and CDR2 is ANQGSEA. Here the CDR3 reads CSVVGGSYEQFF. The CDR3 nucleotides are TGCAGCGTTGTCGGGGGTTCGTATGAGCAGTTCTTC.

V and J are TRBV6-5 and TRBJ2-7; the D is unclear. This CDR3 has 12 amino acids. V lost 4 bases, J lost 6 bases, and 10 bases lay in between. Germline V gene data show CDR1 as MNHEY and CDR2 as SVGAGI. The chain's CDR3 is CASSWSGFEQYF. For the CDR3, the DNA is TGTGCCAGCAGTTGGTCCGGGTTCGAGCAGTACTTC.

V and J are TRBV10-3 and TRBJ2-1; tentatively, D is TRBD1 (6 bases). Germline V gives CDR1 ENHRY, CDR2 SYGVKD. V was trimmed by 8 bases and J by 7 bases, leaving 15 bases between them. This CDR3 contains 13 residues. Here the CDR3 reads CAIQDSQTNEQFF. CDR3 sequence (DNA): TGTGCCATCCAGGACAGTCAGACTAATGAGCAGTTCTTC.